These 32 T cell receptor beta chains share one sample of origin, sequenced in a study of blood T cell repertoires in COVID-19. Libraries were prepared by immunoSEQ multiplex PCR; TCRdb keeps only in-frame clonotypes and omits some of them. The sample has roughly 40,000 clones; about 86% are singletons. Sequencing was performed on peripheral blood. The receptors were sampled from a woman of 80 years or more with active or convalescent COVID-19.

The chain carries TRBV28 and TRBJ1-5, with D uncertain. The V gene's germline CDR1 is MDHEN and CDR2 SYDVKM. The CDR3 contains 15 residues. V lost 4 bases, J lost 6 bases, and 16 bases lay in between. DNA of the CDR3: TGTGCCAGCAGTTGGGAGAGAGGGCGTTCTCAGCCCCAGCATTTT. Protein product: CASSWERGRSQPQHF.

V and J are TRBV19 and TRBJ1-5; TRBD1 matches 10 bases. Trimming took 1 base from V and 9 from J; bases not matched to a gene: 3. Germline loops: CDR1 LNHDA, CDR2 SQIVND (reference sequence). The CDR3 length is 14 residues. The CDR3 nucleotides are TGTGCCAGTAGTATAGGACAGGGGGCAGGGCCCCAGCATTTT. Its translation is CASSIGQGAGPQHF.

The V call is TRBV7-9, the J call TRBJ2-3, with TRBD2 matching 8 bases. The CDR3 is made up of 16 amino acids. Germline V gene sequence: CDR1 SEHNR, CDR2 FQNEAQ (reference sequence). The V and J ends lost 1 base and 4 bases, in that order; junction bases with no gene match: 7. The CDR3 DNA follows: TGTGCCAGCAGCTTAGTTCAGGCGGGAGGACCAGATACGCAGTATTTT. It codes for CASSLVQAGGPDTQYF. The full variable domain, with the rest looked up from reference TRBV7-9 and TRBJ2-3, is DTGVSQNPRHKITKRGQNVTFRCDPISEHNRLYWYRQTLGQGPEFLTYFQNEAQLEKSRLLSDRFSAERPKGSFSTLEIQRTEQGDSAMYLCASSLVQAGGPDTQYFGPGTRLTVL.

This clone was observed a few times. The chain recombines TRBV3-1 (or the pseudogene TRBV3-2) with TRBJ1-2, with a tentative D call TRBD1 (6 bases). Germline V gene lookup returns CDR1 LGHDT and CDR2 YNNKEL (reference sequence). This CDR3 contains 17 residues. Trimming stripped 3 bases from V and 4 bases from J, with 21 bases between. CDR3 coding DNA: TGTGCCAGCAGCCAGTTTGGACAGAAAACATCGATCTATGGCTACACCTTC. It specifies CASSQFGQKTSIYGYTF.

The V call is TRBV6-1, the J call TRBJ1-2, with D unclear. Trimming cost V 0 bases and J 4 bases, with 9 bases left between them. The CDR3 totals 14 residues. Germline lookup yields CDR1 MNHNS and CDR2 SASEGT. The CDR3 loop reads CASSEAGVSYGYTF. Here the CDR3 DNA reads TGTGCCAGCAGTGAAGCGGGAGTTAGCTATGGCTACACCTTC.

CDR3 DNA: TGTGCCAGCAGTGATAACAGGGGGGGCACAGATACGCAGTATTTT. Translating it yields CASSDNRGGTDTQYF. This sequence joins TRBV25-1 and TRBJ2-3, with TRBD1 identical over 8 bases. This CDR3 is 15 amino acids long. Germline V gene lookup returns CDR1 MGHDK and CDR2 SYGVNS. V shed 3 bases, J shed 1 base, and the junction held 3 bases outside the gene matches.

V gene TRBV12-5 combines with J gene TRBJ2-1, with D maybe TRBD2 (6 bases). Germline CDR1 and CDR2: LGHNT and FRNRAP. CDR3 length: 15 residues. V shed 5 bases and J shed 0 bases, with 11 bases lying between them. This CDR3 reads CASGGTSYSYNEQFF. CDR3 in DNA: TGTGCTAGTGGTGGGACTTCGTACTCCTACAATGAGCAGTTCTTC. The full variable domain, completed using reference TRBV12-5 and TRBJ2-1, is DARVTQTPRHKVTEMGQEVTMRCQPILGHNTVFWYRQTMMQGLELLAYFRNRAPLDDSGMPKDRFSAEMPDATLATLKIQPSEPRDSAVYFCASGGTSYSYNEQFFGPGTRLTVL.

The chain couples TRBV5-1 to TRBJ2-2; TRBD2 might be the D (5 bases). The CDR3 covers 15 residues. Germline V gives CDR1 SGHRS, CDR2 YFSETQ. V was trimmed by 2 bases and J by 5 bases, leaving 13 bases between them. The CDR3 sequence is CASSFQSRRTGELFF. The CDR3 nucleotides read TGCGCCAGCAGCTTTCAGTCCCGGAGGACCGGGGAGCTGTTTTTT. Full variable domain (outside the CDR3, taken from reference TRBV5-1 and TRBJ2-2): KAGVTQTPRYLIKTRGQQVTLSCSPISGHRSVSWYQQTPGQGLQFLFEYFSETQRNKGNFPGRFSGRQFSNSRSEMNVSTLELGDSALYLCASSFQSRRTGELFFGEGSRLTVL.

The gene calls are TRBV24-1 and TRBJ2-1; 13 bases match TRBD2. The junction had 6 bases not matched to a gene; V was cut back by 3 bases and J by 8 bases. Per the germline V gene, CDR1 is KGHDR and CDR2 is SFDVKD. The CDR3 has 16 residues. Here the CDR3 DNA reads TGTGCCACCAGTGATGTGGGGACTAGCGGGAAGCATGAGCAGTTCTTC. It codes for CATSDVGTSGKHEQFF.

The V and J genes are TRBV19 and TRBJ1-1, with 11 bases identical to TRBD1. The ends lost 5 bases at V and 7 bases at J; junction bases unmatched: 9. Per the germline V gene, CDR1 is LNHDA and CDR2 is SQIVND (reference sequence). The CDR3 spans 15 residues. Written as DNA, the CDR3 is TGTGCCAGTAGTCCATGGACAGGGGGCACGTATGAAGCTTTCTTT. It is translated as CASSPWTGGTYEAFF.

This chain uses TRBV10-3 with TRBJ2-1; possibly TRBD2 for D (5 bases). V shed 8 bases and J shed 8 bases, with 31 bases lying between them. There are 18 residues in the CDR3. Germline V CDR1 and CDR2: ENHRY, SYGVKD. The CDR3 bases are TGTGCCATCGCCGAGACAAAATGGACCCAGAGGGCAGTCGATGAGCAGTTCTTC. Translating it yields CAIAETKWTQRAVDEQFF.

This clone showed up just once. J is TRBJ1-1 and V is TRBV7-9, with a weak D call TRBD1 (6 bases). The CDR3 contains 14 residues. CDR1 is SEHNR and CDR2 is FQNEAQ in the germline V gene (reference sequence). V was pared by 8 bases and J by 1 base, with 14 bases between. In DNA form, the CDR3 reads TGTGCCAGCCGCTCCCCGACAGGGAACACTGAAGCTTTCTTT. Translated, it gives CASRSPTGNTEAFF. Combining the CDR3 with reference TRBV7-9 and TRBJ1-1 gives the whole variable domain DTGVSQNPRHKITKRGQNVTFRCDPISEHNRLYWYRQTLGQGPEFLTYFQNEAQLEKSRLLSDRFSAERPKGSFSTLEIQRTEQGDSAMYLCASRSPTGNTEAFFGQGTRLTVV.

The chain recombines TRBV24-1 with TRBJ2-6, with D maybe TRBD2 (5 bases). The ends were cut back, 9 bases at V and 7 bases at J, with 9 bases in the middle. The germline CDR1 and CDR2 sequences are KGHDR and SFDVKD. The CDR3 sequence is 12 residues long. The CDR3: CATEGGANVLTF. The CDR3 nucleotides read TGTGCCACCGAAGGAGGCGCCAACGTCCTGACTTTC.

The V and J genes are TRBV15 and TRBJ2-1; maybe TRBD2 (5 bases). V lost 4 bases to trimming and J lost 4 bases, with 20 bases between them. This CDR3 region has 17 residues. Germline V gene sequence: CDR1 LNHNV, CDR2 YYDKDF (reference sequence). The CDR3 DNA sequence: TGTGCCACCAGCATCTTGGGGAGTGCGGGCCAATACAATGAGCAGTTCTTC. Amino acids: CATSILGSAGQYNEQFF.

The chain couples TRBV7-9 to TRBJ2-1; 7 bases match TRBD2. The CDR3 runs 14 residues. J lost 5 bases, V lost 3 bases, and 4 bases had no gene match. CDR1 SEHNR and CDR2 FQNEAQ come from the germline V gene (reference sequence). CDR3 DNA sequence: TGTGCCAGCAGCTTTTCTCTAGCGGACAATGAGCAGTTCTTC. Residues: CASSFSLADNEQFF. The full variable domain, with the rest looked up from reference TRBV7-9 and TRBJ2-1, is DTGVSQNPRHKITKRGQNVTFRCDPISEHNRLYWYRQTLGQGPEFLTYFQNEAQLEKSRLLSDRFSAERPKGSFSTLEIQRTEQGDSAMYLCASSFSLADNEQFFGPGTRLTVL.

This clone occurred once. The genes are TRBV28 and TRBJ1-2; tentative D call: TRBD1 (6 bases). The CDR3 is made up of 14 amino acids. V shed 1 base and J shed 4 bases, with 10 bases lying between them. Per the germline V gene, CDR1 is MDHEN and CDR2 is SYDVKM. The CDR3 protein is CASSLSGVVYGYTF. Here the CDR3 DNA reads TGTGCCAGCAGTTTATCAGGGGTTGTCTATGGCTACACCTTC.

This chain uses TRBV30 with TRBJ1-5; D possibly corresponds to TRBD1 (6 bases). This CDR3 has 13 amino acids. Germline CDR1 GTSNPN, CDR2 SVGIG (reference sequence). The V gene lost 5 bases and the J gene lost 9 bases, with 17 bases spanning the gap. The CDR3, as DNA: TGTGCCTGGGGAGGGGGGGGCCCAGCGCCCCAGCATTTT. Protein product: CAWGGGGPAPQHF.

This clone is a singleton in its sample. The V call is TRBV6-5, the J call TRBJ1-6; 9 bases map to TRBD1. The V gene's germline CDR1 is MNHEY and CDR2 SVGAGI. V lost 0 bases to trimming and J lost 9 bases; unmatched junction nucleotides: 0. The CDR3 is 14 amino acids. The CDR3 DNA reads as TGTGCCAGCAGTTACTCGACAGGGGGTTCACCCCTCCACTTT. Protein sequence: CASSYSTGGSPLHF.

V usage is TRBV6-5 and J usage is TRBJ2-1; TRBD2 aligns across 7 bases. The CDR3 runs to 15 residues. The trim removed 2 bases at V and 12 bases at J, leaving 13 bases unmatched. Germline CDR1 is MNHEY and CDR2 is SVGAGI. DNA of the CDR3: TGTGCCAGCAGTTACGGGACTAAGGGGATACGCGGGCAGTTCTTC. Protein product: CASSYGTKGIRGQFF.

J is TRBJ2-1 and V is TRBV30; TRBD2 matches 7 bases. Germline V lookup: CDR1 GTSNPN, CDR2 SVGIG (reference sequence). After removal of 3 bases from V and 9 bases from J, the junction contained 11 bases not matched to a gene. The CDR3 runs 14 residues. The CDR3 DNA follows: TGTGCCTGGAGGCTCAGCGGGAAAGGAGCTGAGCAGTTCTTC. It yields the protein CAWRLSGKGAEQFF.

This clone was counted only a few times. The chain has TRBV18 and TRBJ1-1, with D maybe TRBD1 (5 bases). Germline CDR1 reads KGHSH; CDR2 reads LQKENI. V was trimmed by 4 bases and J by 1 base, leaving 13 bases between them. The CDR3 covers 15 residues. The CDR3 protein is CASSLGRVPNTEAFF. CDR3 in DNA: TGTGCCAGCTCACTGGGCAGGGTCCCGAACACTGAAGCTTTCTTT.

CDR3 sequence reads: CASSSPRLAVYEQYF. The CDR3 DNA is TGTGCCAGCAGCTCCCCACGACTAGCGGTCTACGAGCAGTACTTC. The chain employs TRBV6-5 and TRBJ2-7; 9 bases fit TRBD2. CDR1 and CDR2 from the germline V gene are MNHEY and SVGAGI. Trimming cost V 6 bases and J 3 bases; bases outside gene matches: 9. The CDR3 extends over 15 amino acids.

The rearrangement links TRBV6-1 to TRBJ1-1; possibly TRBD1 for D (5 bases). CDR3 length: 15 amino acids. The germline V gene has CDR1 MNHNS and CDR2 SASEGT. Trimming removed 2 bases at V and 6 bases at J, with 16 bases between. For the CDR3, the DNA is TGTGCCAGCAGTGAATCTAGGTTAGGGGAGGCTGAAGCTTTCTTT. This encodes CASSESRLGEAEAFF.

The chain couples TRBV27 to TRBJ2-7; TRBD2 matches 9 bases. Germline-derived CDR1 and CDR2 are MNHEY and SMNVEV (reference sequence). V shed 4 bases and J 6 bases; nucleotides not matched to a gene: 13. This CDR3 has 16 amino acids. As DNA, the CDR3 is TGTGCCAGCAGTTCGGGGTTTGCGGGAGGGCCCTCCGAGCAGTACTTC. This gives the protein CASSSGFAGGPSEQYF.

V usage is TRBV28 and J usage is TRBJ2-2; D not certain. The CDR3 loop spans 13 amino acids. Trimming removed 5 bases from V and 8 bases from J, with 12 bases in between. CDR1 is MDHEN and CDR2 is SYDVKM in the germline V gene. The CDR3 sequence: CASSLDLPGELFF. CDR3 nucleotides: TGTGCCAGCAGTCTAGATCTACCGGGGGAGCTGTTTTTT.

This rearrangement joins TRBV25-1 to TRBJ1-6; 7 bases agree with TRBD1. The CDR3 totals 15 residues. Germline CDR1 reads MGHDK; CDR2 reads SYGVNS. After removal of 7 bases from V and 2 bases from J, the junction contained 5 bases not matched to a gene. The CDR3 is CASTPQGAYNSPLHF. The CDR3 DNA is TGTGCCAGCACCCCTCAGGGGGCCTATAATTCACCCCTCCACTTT.

This sequence joins TRBV27 and TRBJ2-7; D may be TRBD1 (5 bases). In germline, CDR1 is MNHEY, CDR2 SMNVEV (reference sequence). The CDR3 has 13 residues. V was shortened by 1 base and J by 5 bases, with 9 bases between the two germline ends. Here the CDR3 reads CASSLFWGNEQYF. CDR3 nucleotides: TGTGCCAGCAGTTTATTCTGGGGCAACGAGCAGTACTTC.

V usage is TRBV28 and J usage is TRBJ1-5, with a weak D call TRBD1 (5 bases). The V gene lost 3 bases and the J gene lost 6 bases, with 12 bases spanning the gap. Germline-derived CDR1 and CDR2 are MDHEN and SYDVKM. This CDR3 is built from 14 residues. The CDR3 loop reads CASSFLGLSQPQHF. CDR3 bases: TGTGCCAGCAGTTTTTTGGGGCTAAGTCAGCCCCAGCATTTT.

This clone appeared a single time. V usage is TRBV7-9 and J usage is TRBJ1-2; weak D call: TRBD1 (5 bases). Germline loops: CDR1 SEHNR, CDR2 FQNEAQ (reference sequence). This CDR3 contains 12 residues. Trimming pared 3 bases from V and 8 bases from J, leaving 10 bases between. The CDR3 sequence is CASSFRGDGYTF. For the CDR3, the DNA is TGTGCCAGCAGCTTCCGGGGGGACGGCTACACCTTC.

The rearrangement links TRBV4-1 to TRBJ1-4, with D tentatively TRBD1 (6 bases). V shed 1 base and J shed 3 bases, with 15 bases lying between them. CDR1 is MGHRA and CDR2 is YSYEKL in the germline V gene. This CDR3 has 17 residues. CDR3 residues: CASSQVGTRAPNEKLFF. The CDR3 DNA reads TGCGCCAGCAGCCAAGTTGGGACACGAGCCCCTAATGAAAAACTGTTTTTT.

The rearrangement joins TRBV5-1 to TRBJ2-7, with 8 bases lining up with TRBD1. Germline assignment: CDR1 SGHRS and CDR2 YFSETQ. The CDR3 spans 15 residues. The V segment lost 4 bases and the J segment 6 bases; nucleotides outside the gene matches: 12. CDR3 coding DNA: TGCGCCAGCAGCAGGCAGGGCCAGGGGGCCTCCGAGCAGTACTTC. Translation gives CASSRQGQGASEQYF. The whole variable domain, remainder taken from reference TRBV5-1 and TRBJ2-7, is KAGVTQTPRYLIKTRGQQVTLSCSPISGHRSVSWYQQTPGQGLQFLFEYFSETQRNKGNFPGRFSGRQFSNSRSEMNVSTLELGDSALYLCASSRQGQGASEQYFGPGTRLTVT.

This clone appeared a single time. This chain connects TRBV5-1 to TRBJ2-7; TRBD1 might be the D (5 bases). This CDR3 is built from 14 residues. The V and J ends lost 3 bases and 0 bases respectively, with 10 bases between them. CDR1 is SGHRS and CDR2 is YFSETQ in the germline V gene. The CDR3 nucleotides read TGCGCCAGCAGCTCCGACAGAAGCTCCTACGAGCAGTACTTC. Protein sequence: CASSSDRSSYEQYF.